The T cell receptor (beta chain) described here comes from a study of blood T cell repertoires in COVID-19. Produced via immunoSEQ multiplex PCR; TCRdb's table is partial and in-frame only. In the table there are just over 300,000 clones, 87% of which are singletons. Individuals aged roughly 18 to 90 years were recruited from 20 to 25 US areas. J lost 5 bases, V lost 10 bases, and 8 bases had no gene match. Germline-derived CDR1 and CDR2 are ENHRY and SYGVKD. The CDR3 covers 13 residues. The sequencing sample was made of PBMCs or T cells enriched from blood (not recorded which). The sequence was obtained from a woman aged 18-35 years who had recovered from COVID-19. The chain links TRBV10-3 to TRBJ2-3; 8 bases map to TRBD1. The CDR3 here is CATSTGEIDTQYF. CDR3 DNA: TGTGCCACCTCGACAGGGGAGATAGATACGCAGTATTTT.